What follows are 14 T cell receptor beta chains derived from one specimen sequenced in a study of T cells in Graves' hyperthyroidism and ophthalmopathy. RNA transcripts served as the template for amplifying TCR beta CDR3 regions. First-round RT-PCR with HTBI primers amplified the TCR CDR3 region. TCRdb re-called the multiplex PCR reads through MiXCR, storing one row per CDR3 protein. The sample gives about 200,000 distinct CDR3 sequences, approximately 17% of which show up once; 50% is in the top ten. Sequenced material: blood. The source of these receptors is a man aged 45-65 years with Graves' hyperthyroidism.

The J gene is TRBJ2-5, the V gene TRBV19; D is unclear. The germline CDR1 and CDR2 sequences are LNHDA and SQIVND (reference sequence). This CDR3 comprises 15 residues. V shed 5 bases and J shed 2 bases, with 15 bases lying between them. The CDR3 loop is CASSDLRKTQETQYF. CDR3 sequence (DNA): TGTGCCAGTAGTGACCTCAGGAAAACTCAAGAGACCCAGTACTTC.

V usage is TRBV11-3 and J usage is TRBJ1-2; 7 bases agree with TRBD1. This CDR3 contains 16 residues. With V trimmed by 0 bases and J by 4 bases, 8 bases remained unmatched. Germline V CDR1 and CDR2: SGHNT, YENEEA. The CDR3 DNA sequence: TGTGCCAGCAGCTTAGAAGGGAGAGGGGGCAGCTATGGCTACACCTTC. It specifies CASSLEGRGGSYGYTF.

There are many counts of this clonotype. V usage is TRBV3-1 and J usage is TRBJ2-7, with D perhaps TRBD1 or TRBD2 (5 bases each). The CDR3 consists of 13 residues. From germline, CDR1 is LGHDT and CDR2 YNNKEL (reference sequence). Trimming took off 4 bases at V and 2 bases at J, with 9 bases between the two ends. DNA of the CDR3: TGTGCCAGCAGCCGGGACGCAACCTACGAGCAGTACTTC. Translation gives CASSRDATYEQYF.

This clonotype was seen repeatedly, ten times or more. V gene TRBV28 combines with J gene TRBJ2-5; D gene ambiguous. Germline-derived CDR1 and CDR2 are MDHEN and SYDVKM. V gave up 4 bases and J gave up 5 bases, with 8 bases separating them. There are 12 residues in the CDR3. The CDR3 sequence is CASSSRVETQYF. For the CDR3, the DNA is TGTGCCAGCAGTTCACGGGTGGAGACCCAGTACTTC.

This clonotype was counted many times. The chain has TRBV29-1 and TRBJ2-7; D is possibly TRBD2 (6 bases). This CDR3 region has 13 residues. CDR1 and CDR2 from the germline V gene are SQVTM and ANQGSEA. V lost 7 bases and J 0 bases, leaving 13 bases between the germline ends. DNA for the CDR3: TGCAGCGCCCGACTAGAAAGCTCCTACGAGCAGTACTTC. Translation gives CSARLESSYEQYF.

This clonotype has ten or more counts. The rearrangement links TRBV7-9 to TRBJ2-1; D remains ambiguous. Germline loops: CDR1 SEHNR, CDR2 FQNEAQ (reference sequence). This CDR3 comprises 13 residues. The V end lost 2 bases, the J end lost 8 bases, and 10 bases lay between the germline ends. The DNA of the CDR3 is TGTGCCAGCAGCTTATTCACCGGTGATGAGCAGTTCTTC. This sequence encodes CASSLFTGDEQFF. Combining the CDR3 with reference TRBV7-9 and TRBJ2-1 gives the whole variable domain DTGVSQNPRHKITKRGQNVTFRCDPISEHNRLYWYRQTLGQGPEFLTYFQNEAQLEKSRLLSDRFSAERPKGSFSTLEIQRTEQGDSAMYLCASSLFTGDEQFFGPGTRLTVL.

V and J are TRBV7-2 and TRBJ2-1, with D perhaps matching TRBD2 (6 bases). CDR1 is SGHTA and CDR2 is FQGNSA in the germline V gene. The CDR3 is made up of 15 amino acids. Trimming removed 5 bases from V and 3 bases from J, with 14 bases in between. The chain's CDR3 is CASSPGIGSYNEQFF. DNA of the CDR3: TGTGCCAGCAGCCCGGGGATCGGGAGCTACAATGAGCAGTTCTTC.

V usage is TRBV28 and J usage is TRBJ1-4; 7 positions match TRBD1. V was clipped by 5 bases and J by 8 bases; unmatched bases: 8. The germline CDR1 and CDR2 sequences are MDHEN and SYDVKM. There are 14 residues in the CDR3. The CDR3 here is CASSPDRVREKLFF. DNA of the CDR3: TGTGCCAGCAGTCCAGACAGGGTCCGAGAAAAACTGTTTTTT.

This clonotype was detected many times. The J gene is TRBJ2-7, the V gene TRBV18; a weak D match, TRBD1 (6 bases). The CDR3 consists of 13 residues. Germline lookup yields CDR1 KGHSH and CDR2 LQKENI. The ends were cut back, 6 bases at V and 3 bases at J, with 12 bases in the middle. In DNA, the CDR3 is TGTGCCAGCTCTTGGGAAGGGGGCTACGAGCAGTACTTC. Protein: CASSWEGGYEQYF.

The CDR3 protein is CAWRGSYSYNEQFF. The DNA for the CDR3 is TGTGCCTGGAGGGGGTCTTACTCCTACAATGAGCAGTTCTTC. The J gene is TRBJ2-1, the V gene TRBV30; D unresolved. Per germline, CDR1 GTSNPN and CDR2 SVGIG (reference sequence). Deletions cut 3 bases from V and 0 bases from J, with 9 bases between. The CDR3 totals 14 residues.

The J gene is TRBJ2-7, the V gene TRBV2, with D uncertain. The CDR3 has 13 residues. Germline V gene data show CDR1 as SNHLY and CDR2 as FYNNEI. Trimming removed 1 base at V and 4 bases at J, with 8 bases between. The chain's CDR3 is CASSEGWNYEQYF. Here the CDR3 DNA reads TGTGCCAGCAGTGAAGGCTGGAATTACGAGCAGTACTTC.

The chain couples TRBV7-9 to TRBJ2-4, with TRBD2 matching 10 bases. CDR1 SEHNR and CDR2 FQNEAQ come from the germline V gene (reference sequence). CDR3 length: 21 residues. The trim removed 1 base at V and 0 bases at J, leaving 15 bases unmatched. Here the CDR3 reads CASSLVRLAGVRGLAKNIQYF. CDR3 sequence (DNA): TGTGCCAGCAGCTTAGTCAGGCTAGCGGGAGTCCGGGGGCTAGCCAAAAACATTCAGTACTTC.

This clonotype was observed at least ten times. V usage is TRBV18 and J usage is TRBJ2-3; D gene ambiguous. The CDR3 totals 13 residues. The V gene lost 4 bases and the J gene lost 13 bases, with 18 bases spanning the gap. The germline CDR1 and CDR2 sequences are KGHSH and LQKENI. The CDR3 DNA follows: TGTGCCAGCTCACGAATAATAGCCGGGTTAAAGTATTTT. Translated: CASSRIIAGLKYF.

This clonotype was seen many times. The CDR3 nucleotides are TGTGCCAGCAGTGAAGCGTTGACAGGGAGGAGTGACAAAAACATTCAGTACTTC. Translating it yields CASSEALTGRSDKNIQYF. The genes are TRBV6-1 and TRBJ2-4; TRBD1 might be the D (7 bases). Germline lookup yields CDR1 MNHNS and CDR2 SASEGT. There are 18 residues in the CDR3. The V and J ends lost 0 bases and 3 bases respectively, with 18 bases between them.